This T cell receptor beta chain comes out of a study of cytomegalovirus exposure and HLA in healthy donors. Whole-study context: Earlier work reported around 110 million unique TCR beta sequences from 180 million or so T cells. Regarding the study as a whole: Looking again later, the authors saw that most CMV-associated TCR beta chains seemed HLA-restricted. Most of the TCR beta V segments (in an earlier analysis) were productive either about 87% or about 30% of the time. Some V segments could not be told apart, so they were left out, TRBV6-2 and TRBV6-3 among them.

This clone was observed a handful of times. Its matching antigen is unknown. Both 60 Vbeta primers and 13 Jbeta primers went into the PCR. Clones were sequenced by immunoSEQ multiplex PCR, and TCRdb holds only the in-frame ones, with some missing. The table includes over 150,000 clones, 70% to 80% detected once. The germline CDR1 and CDR2 sequences are MNHEY and SMNVEV (reference sequence). V gave up 5 bases and J gave up 7 bases; unmatched junction bases: 5. The CDR3 contains 14 residues. The chain uses TRBV27 and TRBJ2-4; 10 bases match TRBD2. Sample: PBMCs. The TCR comes from a man aged 45 to 65 in good health and CMV-seropositive. The CDR3 loop reads CASSSGGAINIQYF. For the CDR3, the DNA is TGTGCCAGCAGTAGCGGGGGGGCAATCAACATTCAGTACTTC.